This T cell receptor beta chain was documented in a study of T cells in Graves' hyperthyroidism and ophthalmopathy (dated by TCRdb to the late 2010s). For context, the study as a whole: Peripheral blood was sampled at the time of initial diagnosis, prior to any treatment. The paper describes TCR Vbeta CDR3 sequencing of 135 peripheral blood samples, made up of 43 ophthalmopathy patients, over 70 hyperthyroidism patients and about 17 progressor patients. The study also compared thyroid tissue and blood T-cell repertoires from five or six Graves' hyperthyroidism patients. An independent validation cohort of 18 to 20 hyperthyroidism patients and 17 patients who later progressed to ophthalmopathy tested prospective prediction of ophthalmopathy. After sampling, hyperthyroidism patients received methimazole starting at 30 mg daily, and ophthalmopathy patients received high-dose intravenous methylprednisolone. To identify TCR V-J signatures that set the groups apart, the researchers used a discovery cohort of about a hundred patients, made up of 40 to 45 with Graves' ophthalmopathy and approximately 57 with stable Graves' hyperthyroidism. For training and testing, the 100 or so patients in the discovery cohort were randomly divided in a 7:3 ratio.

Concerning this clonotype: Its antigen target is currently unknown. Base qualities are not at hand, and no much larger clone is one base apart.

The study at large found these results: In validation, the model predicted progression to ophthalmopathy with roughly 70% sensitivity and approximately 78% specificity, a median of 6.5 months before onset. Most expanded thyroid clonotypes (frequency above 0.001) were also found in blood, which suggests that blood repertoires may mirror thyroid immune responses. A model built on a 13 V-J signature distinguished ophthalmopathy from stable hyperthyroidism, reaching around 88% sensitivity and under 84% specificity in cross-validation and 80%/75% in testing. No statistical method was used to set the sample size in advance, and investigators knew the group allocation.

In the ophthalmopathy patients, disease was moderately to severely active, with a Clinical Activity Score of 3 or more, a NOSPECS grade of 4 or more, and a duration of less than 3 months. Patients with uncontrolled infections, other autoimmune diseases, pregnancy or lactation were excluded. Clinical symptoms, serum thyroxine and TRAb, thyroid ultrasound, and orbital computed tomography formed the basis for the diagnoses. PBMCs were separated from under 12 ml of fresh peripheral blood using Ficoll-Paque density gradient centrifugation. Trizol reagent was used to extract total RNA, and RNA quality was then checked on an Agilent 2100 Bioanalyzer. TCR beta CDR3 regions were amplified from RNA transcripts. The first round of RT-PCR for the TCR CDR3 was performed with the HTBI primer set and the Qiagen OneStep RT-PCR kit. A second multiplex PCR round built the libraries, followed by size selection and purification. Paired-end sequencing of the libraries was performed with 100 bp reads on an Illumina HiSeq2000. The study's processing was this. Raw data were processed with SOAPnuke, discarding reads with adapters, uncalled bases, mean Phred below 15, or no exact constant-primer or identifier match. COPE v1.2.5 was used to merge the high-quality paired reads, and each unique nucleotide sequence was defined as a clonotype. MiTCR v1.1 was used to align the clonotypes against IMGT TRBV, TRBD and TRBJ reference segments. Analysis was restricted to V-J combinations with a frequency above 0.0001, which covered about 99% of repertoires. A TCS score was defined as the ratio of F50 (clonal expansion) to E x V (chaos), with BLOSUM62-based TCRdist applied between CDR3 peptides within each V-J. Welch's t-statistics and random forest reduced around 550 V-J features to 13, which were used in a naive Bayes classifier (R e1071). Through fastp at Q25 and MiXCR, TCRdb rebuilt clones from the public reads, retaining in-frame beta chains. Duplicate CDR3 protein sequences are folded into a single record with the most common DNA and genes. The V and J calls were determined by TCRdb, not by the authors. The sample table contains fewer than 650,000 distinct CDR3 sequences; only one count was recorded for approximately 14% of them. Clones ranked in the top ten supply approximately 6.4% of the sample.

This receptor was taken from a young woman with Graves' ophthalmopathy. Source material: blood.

In nucleotides, the sequence is TGTGCCAGCAGCTTAGAGCGGGAGAACACCGGGGAGCTGTTTTTT. It translates as CASSLERENTGELFF. The chain was built from TRBV7-6 and TRBJ2-2; the central 7 bases match TRBD2. The germline V gene supplies CDR1 SGHVS and CDR2 FNYEAQ. V loses 1 base at its end and J loses 1 base; junction bases beyond the gene matches: 0. From its cysteine to its phenylalanine, the CDR3 spans 15 amino acids. Of all the DNA, just the CDR3 is kept, 45 bases in frame from base 1.